This T cell receptor beta chain is from a study of glioma-infiltrating T cells. Notes on the study in general: Very few CDR3 sequences were shared between tissue and blood. Non-neoplastic patients had below-expected tissue-blood divergence, while all gliomas exceeded expectation.

CDR1 LNHNV and CDR2 YYDKDF come from the germline V gene (reference sequence). The CDR3 runs 16 residues. Amplification of TCR alpha and beta CDR3 regions from RNA used iRepertoire nested multiplex PCR. Tissue mRNA or PBMC total RNA, about 85-400 ng, went into one-step reverse transcription and amplification. MiXCR, run by TCRdb on the multiplex PCR reads, gives a single entry per CDR3 protein. The sample yields 84,000 or so distinct CDR3 sequences, about 25% seen once. For this clonotype: What it binds is unknown. The junction departs from germline at one end; a sequencing error may be responsible.

This clonotype originated in a human donor with low-grade glioma or glioblastoma, undergoing nonglioma brain surgery, or in good health (not recorded which). The rearrangement joins TRBV15 to TRBJ2-1; 8 bases map to TRBD2. Sequencing used glioma tissue, nonneoplastic brain tissue, or PBMCs (not recorded which). CDR3: CATSRGSGVTQETQFF. The CDR3 nucleotides read TGCGCCACCAGCAGAGGTAGCGGGGTAACGCAAGAGACCCAGTTCTTC.